Reported below is one TCR beta chain. This clonotype was detected ten times or more. Its antigen specificity is not known. No base-level quality is on record; no much larger clone is a single base apart. V sheds 5 bases and J sheds 10 bases, leaving 12 bases between their ends. In the germline V gene, CDR1 corresponds to SNHLY and CDR2 to FYNNEI. Inclusive of the bounding cysteine and phenylalanine, the CDR3 is 12 residues long. Only the CDR3 DNA is retained, 36 bases long and in frame from the first base. To prepare the library, PCR was applied. The instrument was an Illumina HiSeq 2500. Molecular barcoding was employed in the preparation of TCR libraries, with unique molecular identifiers being used to normalize TCRbeta repertoire quantification. The public reads were reanalyzed by TCRdb: fastp trimming at Q25, MiXCR alignment, in-frame beta chains only. Rows with one shared CDR3 protein collapse into an entry with the most common genes and DNA. The sample table contains under 300,000 distinct CDR3 sequences; only one count was recorded for approximately 10% of them. The ten largest clones capture 23% of the sample.

The sample is drawn from a study of T-cell reconstitution after alpha-beta-depleted transplantation in children (dated by TCRdb to about 2016). With regard to the full study: The study quantitatively tracked T-cell immune reconstitution after TCRalphabeta/CD19-depleted allogeneic hematopoietic cell transplantation in children using TCR repertoire profiling.

The treatment or condition label of this sample denotes: allogeneic hematopoietic cell transplantation with graft depleted of TCRalphabeta T cells and CD19 B cells. TCRalphabeta/CD19-depleted allogeneic hematopoietic cell grafts were given to the transplant recipients, all of whom were children. What the authors observed across the whole study: The apparently early recovery of alphabetaT-cell counts about two months after transplant reportedly depended on only several hundred rapidly expanded clones that came from non-depleted graft cells. The frequencies of hyperexpanded clones fell over the following months, and after one year, T-cell counts and TCRbeta diversity were mostly attributed to newly produced T cells. In some patients, the high TCRbeta diversity seen at day 60 was put down to recipient T cells and intrathymic progenitors that had survived conditioning.

Rearrangement joined TRBV2 to TRBJ2-1; the D gene lacks a confident call. Sequences were derived from peripheral blood, sampled 180 days after TCRalphabeta/CD19-depleted stem cell transplant. The clonotype comes from a male patient aged 2 to 10 who had a stem cell transplant for chronic granulomatous disease, so the T cells may come from the graft donor. The DNA sequence follows: TGTGCCAGCAGTTCGCGGCCCGGGGAGCAGTTCTTC. It codes for CASSSRPGEQFF.